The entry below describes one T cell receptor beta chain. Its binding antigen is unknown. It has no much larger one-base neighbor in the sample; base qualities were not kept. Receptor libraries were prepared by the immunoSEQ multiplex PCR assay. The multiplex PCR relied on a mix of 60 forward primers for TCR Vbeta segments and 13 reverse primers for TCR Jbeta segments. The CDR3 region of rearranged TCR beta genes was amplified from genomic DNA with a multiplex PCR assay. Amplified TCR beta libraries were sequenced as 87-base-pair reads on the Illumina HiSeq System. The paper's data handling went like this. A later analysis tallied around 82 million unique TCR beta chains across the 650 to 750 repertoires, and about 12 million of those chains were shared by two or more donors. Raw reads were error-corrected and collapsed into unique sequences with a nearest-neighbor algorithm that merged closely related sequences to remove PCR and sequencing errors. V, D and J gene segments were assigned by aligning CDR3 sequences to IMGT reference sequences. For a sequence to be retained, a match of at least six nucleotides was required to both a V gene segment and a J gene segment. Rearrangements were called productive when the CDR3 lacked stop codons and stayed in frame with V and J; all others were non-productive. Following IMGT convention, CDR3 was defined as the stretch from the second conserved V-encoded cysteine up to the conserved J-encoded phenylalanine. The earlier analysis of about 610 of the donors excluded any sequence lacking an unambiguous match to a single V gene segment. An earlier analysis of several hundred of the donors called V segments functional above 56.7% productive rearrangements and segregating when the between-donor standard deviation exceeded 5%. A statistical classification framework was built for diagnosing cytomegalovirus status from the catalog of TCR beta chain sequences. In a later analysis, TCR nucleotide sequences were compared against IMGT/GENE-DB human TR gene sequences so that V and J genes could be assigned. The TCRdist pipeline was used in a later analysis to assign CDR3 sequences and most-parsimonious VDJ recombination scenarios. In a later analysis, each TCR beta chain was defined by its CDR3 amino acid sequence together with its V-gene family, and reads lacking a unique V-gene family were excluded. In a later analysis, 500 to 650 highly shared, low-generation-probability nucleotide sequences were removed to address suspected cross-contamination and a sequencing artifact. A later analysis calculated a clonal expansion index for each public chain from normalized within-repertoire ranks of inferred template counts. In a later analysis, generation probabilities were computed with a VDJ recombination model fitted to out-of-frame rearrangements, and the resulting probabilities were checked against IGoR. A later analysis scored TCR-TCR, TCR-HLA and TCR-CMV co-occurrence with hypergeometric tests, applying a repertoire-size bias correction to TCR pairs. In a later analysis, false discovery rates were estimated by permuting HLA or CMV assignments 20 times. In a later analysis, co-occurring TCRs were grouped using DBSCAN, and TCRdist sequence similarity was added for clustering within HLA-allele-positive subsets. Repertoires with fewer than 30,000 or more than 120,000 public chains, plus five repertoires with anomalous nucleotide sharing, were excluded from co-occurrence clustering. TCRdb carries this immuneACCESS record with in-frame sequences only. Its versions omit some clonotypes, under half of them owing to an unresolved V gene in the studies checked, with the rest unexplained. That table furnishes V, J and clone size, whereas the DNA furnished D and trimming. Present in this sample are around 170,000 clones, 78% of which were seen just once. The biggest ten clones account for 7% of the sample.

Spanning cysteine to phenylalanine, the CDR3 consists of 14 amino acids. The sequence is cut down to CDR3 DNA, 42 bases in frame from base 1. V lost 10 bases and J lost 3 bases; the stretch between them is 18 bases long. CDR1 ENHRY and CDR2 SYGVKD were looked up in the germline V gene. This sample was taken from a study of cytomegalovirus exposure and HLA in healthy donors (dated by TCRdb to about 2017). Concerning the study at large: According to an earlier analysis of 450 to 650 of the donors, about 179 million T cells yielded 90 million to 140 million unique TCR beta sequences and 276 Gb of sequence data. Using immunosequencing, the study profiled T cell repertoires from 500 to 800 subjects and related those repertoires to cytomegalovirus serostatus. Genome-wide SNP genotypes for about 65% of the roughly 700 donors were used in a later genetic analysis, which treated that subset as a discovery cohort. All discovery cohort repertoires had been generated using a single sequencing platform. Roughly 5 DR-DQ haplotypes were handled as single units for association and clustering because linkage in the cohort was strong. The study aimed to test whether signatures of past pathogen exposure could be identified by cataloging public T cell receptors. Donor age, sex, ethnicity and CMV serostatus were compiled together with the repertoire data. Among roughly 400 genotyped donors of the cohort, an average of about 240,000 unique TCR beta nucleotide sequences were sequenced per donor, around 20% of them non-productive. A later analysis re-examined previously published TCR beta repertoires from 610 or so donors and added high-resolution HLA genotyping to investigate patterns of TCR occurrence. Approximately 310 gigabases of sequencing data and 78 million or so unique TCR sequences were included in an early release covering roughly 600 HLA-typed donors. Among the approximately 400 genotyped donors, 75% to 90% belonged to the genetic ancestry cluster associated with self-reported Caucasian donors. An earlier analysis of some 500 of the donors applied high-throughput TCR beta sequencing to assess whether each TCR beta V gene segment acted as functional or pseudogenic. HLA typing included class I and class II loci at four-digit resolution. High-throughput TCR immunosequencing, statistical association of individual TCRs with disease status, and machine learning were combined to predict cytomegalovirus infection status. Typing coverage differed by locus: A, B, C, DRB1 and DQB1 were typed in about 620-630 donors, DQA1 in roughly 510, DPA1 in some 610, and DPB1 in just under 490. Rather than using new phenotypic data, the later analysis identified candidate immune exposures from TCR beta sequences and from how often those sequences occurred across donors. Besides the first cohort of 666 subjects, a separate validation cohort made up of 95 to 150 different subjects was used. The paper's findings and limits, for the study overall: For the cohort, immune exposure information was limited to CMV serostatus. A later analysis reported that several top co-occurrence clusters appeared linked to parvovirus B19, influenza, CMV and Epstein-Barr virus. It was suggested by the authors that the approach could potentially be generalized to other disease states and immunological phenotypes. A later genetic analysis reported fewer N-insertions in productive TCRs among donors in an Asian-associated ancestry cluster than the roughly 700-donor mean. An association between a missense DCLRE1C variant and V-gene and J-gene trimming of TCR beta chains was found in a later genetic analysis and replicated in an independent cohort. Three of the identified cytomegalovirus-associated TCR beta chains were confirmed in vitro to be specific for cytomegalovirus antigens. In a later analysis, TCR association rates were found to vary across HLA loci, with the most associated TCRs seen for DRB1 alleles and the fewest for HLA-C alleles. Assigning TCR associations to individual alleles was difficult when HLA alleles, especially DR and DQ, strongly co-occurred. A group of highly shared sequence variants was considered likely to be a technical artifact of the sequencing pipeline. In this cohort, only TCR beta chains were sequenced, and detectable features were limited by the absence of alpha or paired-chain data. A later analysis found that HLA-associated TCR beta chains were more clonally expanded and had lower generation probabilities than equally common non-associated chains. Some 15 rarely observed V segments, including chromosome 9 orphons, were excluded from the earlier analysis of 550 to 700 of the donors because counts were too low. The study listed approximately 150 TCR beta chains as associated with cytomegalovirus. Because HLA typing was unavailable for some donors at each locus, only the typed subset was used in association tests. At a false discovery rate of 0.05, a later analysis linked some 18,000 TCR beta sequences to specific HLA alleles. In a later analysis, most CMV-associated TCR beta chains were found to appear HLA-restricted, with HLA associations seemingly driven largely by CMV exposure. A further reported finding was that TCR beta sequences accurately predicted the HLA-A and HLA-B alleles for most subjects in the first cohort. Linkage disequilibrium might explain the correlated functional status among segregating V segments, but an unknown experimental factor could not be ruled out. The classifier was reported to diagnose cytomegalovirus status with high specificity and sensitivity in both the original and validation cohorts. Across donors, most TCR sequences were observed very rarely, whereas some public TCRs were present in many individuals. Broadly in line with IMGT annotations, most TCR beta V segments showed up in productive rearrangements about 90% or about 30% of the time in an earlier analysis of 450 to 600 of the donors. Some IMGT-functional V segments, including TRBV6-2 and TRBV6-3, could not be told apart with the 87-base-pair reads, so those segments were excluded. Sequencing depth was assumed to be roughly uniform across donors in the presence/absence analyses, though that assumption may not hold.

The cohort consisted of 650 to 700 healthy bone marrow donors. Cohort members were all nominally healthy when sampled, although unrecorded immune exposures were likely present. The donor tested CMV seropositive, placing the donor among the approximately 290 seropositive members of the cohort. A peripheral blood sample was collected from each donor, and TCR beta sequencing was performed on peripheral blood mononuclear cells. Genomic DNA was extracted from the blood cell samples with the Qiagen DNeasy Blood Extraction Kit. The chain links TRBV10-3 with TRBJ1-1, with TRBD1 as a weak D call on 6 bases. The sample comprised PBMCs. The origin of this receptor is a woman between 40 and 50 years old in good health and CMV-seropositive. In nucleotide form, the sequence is TGTGCCACGGGGACACAGGGTAGGGACACTGAAGCTTTCTTT. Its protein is CATGTQGRDTEAFF.